This T cell receptor (beta chain) was sequenced for a study of early T cells in non-severe SARS-CoV-2 infection. Only a few counts were recorded for this clonotype. Via MiXCR, TCRdb re-called the 5' RACE reads, giving one row per CDR3 protein. Among tens of thousands of distinct CDR3 sequences listed, roughly 13% were seen once. Per the germline V gene, CDR1 is LGHNT and CDR2 is FRNRAP. V lost 6 bases and J 6 bases, leaving 15 bases between the germline ends. The CDR3 is 14 residues long. Material: whole blood. This clonotype was obtained from an adult who was a healthcare worker with PCR-confirmed SARS-CoV-2 infection or an uninfected control (not recorded which). This sequence joins TRBV12-5 and TRBJ2-1; unclear D gene. The CDR3 sequence: CASGSSGSPNEQFF. The CDR3 nucleotides are TGTGCTAGTGGGTCCTCTGGAAGCCCCAATGAGCAGTTCTTC.